A selection of T cell receptor beta chains follows, all from one sample in a study of identical twins. TCRdb redid the calling of the 5' RACE reads with MiXCR, one entry per CDR3 protein. The sample holds around 650,000 distinct CDR3 sequences, about 7.6% seen once. The data were also submitted as part of a second study, on yellow fever vaccine responses in identical twins.

The specimen sequenced was PBMCs. The receptors derive from a young woman in good health. The CDR3 runs from the conserved cysteine through the conserved F or W. A D gene is named only where the DNA matches it firmly. Not every row has a clone size; where given, it reads once, few, many or a size class.

TRBV5-1	few	TRBD1	TRBJ1-4	14	CASSSGQGVEKLFF	TGCGCCAGCAGCTCAGGACAGGGAGTTGAAAAACTGTTTTTT
TRBV7-2	many	.	TRBJ1-1	11	CASSFISEAFF	TGTGCCAGCAGCTTTATAAGTGAAGCTTTCTTT
TRBV6-2/TRBV6-3	few	TRBD2	TRBJ2-7	16	CASSSLAGGSSYEQYF	TGTGCCAGCAGTTCTTTAGCGGGCGGGAGCTCCTACGAGCAGTACTTC
TRBV7-9	.	.	TRBJ2-7	17	CASSLLRGTSRDYEQYF	TGTGCCAGCAGCTTACTCAGGGGCACCTCCCGGGACTACGAGCAGTACTTC
TRBV20-1	few	TRBD1	TRBJ1-1	14	CSARQGAVNTEAFF	TGCAGTGCTAGACAGGGGGCTGTGAACACTGAAGCTTTCTTT
TRBV20-1	many	.	TRBJ2-7	13	CSASGRPLYEQYF	TGCAGTGCTAGCGGGAGACCGCTCTACGAGCAGTACTTC
TRBV19	.	.	TRBJ1-1	14	CASRLSPVGTEAFF	TGTGCCAGCCGCCTTTCCCCGGTCGGCACTGAAGCTTTCTTT
TRBV24-1	few	.	TRBJ1-1	13	CATSERGTAEAFF	TGTGCCACCAGTGAACGTGGGACGGCAGAAGCTTTCTTT
TRBV12-3/TRBV12-4	few	.	TRBJ1-3	15	CASTPTELGGNTIYF	TGTGCCAGCACCCCGACGGAACTCGGTGGAAACACCATATATTTT
TRBV18	many	.	TRBJ2-3	12	CASSPKGDTQYF	TGTGCCAGCTCACCAAAGGGAGATACGCAGTATTTT
TRBV20-1	many	TRBD2	TRBJ2-7	17	CSARDYLGLAGTYEQYF	TGCAGTGCTAGAGATTATCTTGGACTAGCGGGGACCTACGAGCAGTACTTC
TRBV29-1	.	.	TRBJ2-1	19	CSVKGTGGTTSGSKYEQFF	TGCAGCGTCAAAGGGACAGGGGGCACGACTAGCGGGAGTAAGTATGAGCAGTTCTTC
TRBV7-3	.	TRBD1	TRBJ2-3	14	CASSPGQLVDTQYF	TGTGCCAGCAGCCCGGGACAGTTGGTAGATACGCAGTATTTT
TRBV27	few	.	TRBJ2-1	15	CASSLSESGWNEQFF	TGTGCCAGCAGTTTATCGGAATCAGGGTGGAATGAGCAGTTCTTC
TRBV10-3	many	.	TRBJ2-1	12	CAISESYNEQFF	TGTGCCATCAGTGAGTCGTACAATGAGCAGTTCTTC
TRBV9	.	.	TRBJ2-2	17	CASSVERGYQRSGELFF	TGTGCCAGCAGCGTAGAGCGCGGGTACCAACGATCCGGGGAGCTGTTTTTT
TRBV12-3/TRBV12-4	few	.	TRBJ2-2	15	CASSSTLAETGELFF	TGTGCCAGCAGTTCCACCCTTGCAGAAACCGGGGAGCTGTTTTTT
TRBV24-1	many	.	TRBJ1-5	14	CATSEGTRNQPQHF	TGTGCCACCAGTGAGGGGACACGAAATCAGCCCCAGCATTTT
TRBV18	few	TRBD2	TRBJ2-1	16	CASSPPGTSSKDEQFF	TGTGCCAGCTCACCACCCGGGACTAGCTCGAAGGATGAGCAGTTCTTC